Detailed here is one T cell receptor (beta chain). Its antigen is unknown. Base qualities were left out, and no much larger clone turns up one base away. For TCR Vbeta sequencing, memory CD4+ T cells were sorted ex vivo from the peripheral blood of narcolepsy patients and healthy controls. The CDR3 contains 17 residues, cysteine and phenylalanine counted. Solely the CDR3 DNA is kept, with 51 bases framed from the first base. According to the germline V gene (reference sequence), CDR1 reads LNHDA and CDR2 reads SQIVND. Clipping removes 0 bases from V and 0 bases from J, with 7 as the unmatched junction base count. The receptor library was made with the immunoSEQ multiplex PCR assay. TCRdb retrieved this table from immuneACCESS and kept in-frame rearrangements only. Not all clones are present; in checked studies, unresolved V genes account for under half, and no reason is known for the remainder. This sample comprises 30,000 to 35,000 clones, roughly four fifths of them detected only once. The ten largest clones add up to roughly 2.5% of the sample.

These data come from a study of T cells in narcolepsy (dated by TCRdb to the late 2010s). A note on the overall study: Patients with narcolepsy type 1 or type 2 (NT1, NT2) were enrolled in the study together with healthy control donors. The study used TCR Vbeta sequencing to track clonotypes in blood and CSF while looking for autoreactive T cells in narcolepsy patients that target self-antigens of hypocretin neurons (hypocretin, TRIB2). The research as a whole found: According to the report, autoreactive clonotypes were detected serially in the blood of the same patients and of different patients, but not in healthy controls. Plots comparing CSF and blood CD4+ T cell clonotypes from the same patient highlighted HCRT-specific and TRIB2-specific autoreactive clonotypes. No sequences matching autoreactive T cell clones were contained in some blood memory CD4+ repertoires from patients and controls. Numbers of sequenced blood memory CD4+ clonotypes were comparable, averaging about 39,494 in patients and about 33,000 in controls.

This sequence was found in a human donor with narcolepsy. The sample consisted of CD45RA- memory CD4+ T cells from PBMCs. Per the publication, the cell subset or site label means: memory T cells sorted ex vivo from peripheral blood. The rearranged chain carries TRBV19 and TRBJ1-1; the central 7 bases match TRBD1. The DNA sequence follows: TGTGCCAGTAGTATAGATCACCGAGGGACAGTGAACACTGAAGCTTTCTTT. Its protein product is CASSIDHRGTVNTEAFF.